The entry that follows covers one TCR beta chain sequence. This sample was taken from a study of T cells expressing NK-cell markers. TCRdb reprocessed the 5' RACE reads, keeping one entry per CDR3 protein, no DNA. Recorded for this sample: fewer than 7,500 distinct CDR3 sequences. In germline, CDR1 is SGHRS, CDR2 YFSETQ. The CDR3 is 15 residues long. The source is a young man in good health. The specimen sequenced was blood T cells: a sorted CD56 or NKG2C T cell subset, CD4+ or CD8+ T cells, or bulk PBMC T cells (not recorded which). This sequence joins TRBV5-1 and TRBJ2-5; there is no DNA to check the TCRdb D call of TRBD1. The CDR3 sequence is CASSLGDRSQETQYF.